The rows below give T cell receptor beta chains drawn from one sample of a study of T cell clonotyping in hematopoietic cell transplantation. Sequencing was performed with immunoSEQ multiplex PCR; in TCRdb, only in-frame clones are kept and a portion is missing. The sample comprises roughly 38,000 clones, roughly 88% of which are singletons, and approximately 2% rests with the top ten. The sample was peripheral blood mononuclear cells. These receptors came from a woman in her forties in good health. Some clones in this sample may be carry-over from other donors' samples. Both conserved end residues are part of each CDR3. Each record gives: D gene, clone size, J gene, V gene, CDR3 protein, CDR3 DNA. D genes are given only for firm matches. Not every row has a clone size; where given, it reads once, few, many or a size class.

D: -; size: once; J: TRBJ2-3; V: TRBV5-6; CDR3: CASSSWTYTGAQYF; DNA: TGTGCCAGCAGCTCCTGGACCTACACAGGAGCGCAGTATTTT
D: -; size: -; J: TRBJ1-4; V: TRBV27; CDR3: CASRQGINEKLFF; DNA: TGTGCCAGCAGGCAGGGAATTAATGAAAAACTGTTTTTT
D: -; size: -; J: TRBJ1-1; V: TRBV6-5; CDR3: CASSFRVGTEAFF; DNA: TGTGCCAGCAGCTTCAGGGTGGGCACTGAAGCTTTCTTT
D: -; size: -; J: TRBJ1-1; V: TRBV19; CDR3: CASSIFRSGTEAFF; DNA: TGTGCCAGTAGTATATTCAGGTCGGGCACTGAAGCTTTCTTT
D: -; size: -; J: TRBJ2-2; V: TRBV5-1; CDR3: CASIQGGGANTGELFF; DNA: TGCGCCAGTATACAGGGAGGGGGCGCGAACACCGGGGAGCTGTTTTTT
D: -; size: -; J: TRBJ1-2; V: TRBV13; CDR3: CASSFLGGSDYGYTF; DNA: TGTGCCAGCAGCTTCCTAGGGGGGAGCGACTATGGCTACACCTTC
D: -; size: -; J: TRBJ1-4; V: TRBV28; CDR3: CASSKTGGASEKLFF; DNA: TGTGCCAGCAGTAAAACAGGTGGGGCTAGTGAAAAACTGTTTTTT
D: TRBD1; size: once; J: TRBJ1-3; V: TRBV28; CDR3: CASSFAGQGFFSGNTIYF; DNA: TGTGCCAGCAGTTTTGCGGGACAGGGGTTCTTCTCTGGAAACACCATATATTTT
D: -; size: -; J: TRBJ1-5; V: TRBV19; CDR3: CASIGAGTEINQPQHF; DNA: TGTGCCAGTATTGGGGCCGGGACGGAGATCAATCAGCCCCAGCATTTT
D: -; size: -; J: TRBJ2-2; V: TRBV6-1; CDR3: CASTQGSFTGELFF; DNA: TGTGCCAGCACCCAAGGGAGTTTCACCGGGGAGCTGTTTTTT
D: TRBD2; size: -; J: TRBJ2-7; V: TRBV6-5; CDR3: CASRTSGNSYEQYF; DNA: TGTGCCAGCAGAACTAGCGGGAACTCCTACGAGCAGTACTTC
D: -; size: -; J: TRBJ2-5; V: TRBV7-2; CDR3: CASLTDLATETQYF; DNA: TGTGCCAGCCTAACAGACCTAGCGACTGAGACCCAGTACTTC
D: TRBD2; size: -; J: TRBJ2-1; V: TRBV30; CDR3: CAWRRTSGIGEQFF; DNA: TGTGCCTGGAGAAGGACTAGCGGGATCGGTGAGCAGTTCTTC
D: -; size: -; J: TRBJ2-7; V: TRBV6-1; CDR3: CASSDVLSYEQYF; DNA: TGTGCCAGCAGTGACGTCCTCTCCTACGAGCAGTACTTC
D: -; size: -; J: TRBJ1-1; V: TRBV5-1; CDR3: CASSWGQGVNTEAFF; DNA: TGCGCCAGCAGCTGGGGTCAGGGTGTGAACACTGAAGCTTTCTTT
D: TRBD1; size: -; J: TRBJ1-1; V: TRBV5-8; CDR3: CASSLGQGTVNTEAFF; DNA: TGTGCCAGCAGCTTAGGACAGGGTACCGTGAACACTGAAGCTTTCTTT
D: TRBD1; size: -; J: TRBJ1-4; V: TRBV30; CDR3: CAWSVRDSPNEKLFF; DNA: TGTGCCTGGAGTGTAAGGGACAGCCCTAATGAAAAACTGTTTTTT
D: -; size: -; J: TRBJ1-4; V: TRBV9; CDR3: CASSVGDGTNEKLFF; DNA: TGTGCCAGCAGCGTAGGGGACGGTACTAATGAAAAACTGTTTTTT
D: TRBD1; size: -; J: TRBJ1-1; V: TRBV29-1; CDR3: CSAWDRGWTNTEAFF; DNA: TGCAGCGCCTGGGACAGGGGGTGGACGAACACTGAAGCTTTCTTT
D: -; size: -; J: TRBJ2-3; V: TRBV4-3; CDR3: CASSQGELGRLADTQYF; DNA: TGCGCCAGCAGCCAAGGGGAATTGGGGCGCTTAGCAGATACGCAGTATTTT
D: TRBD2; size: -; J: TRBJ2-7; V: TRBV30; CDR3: CAWSVQLAGVYEQYF; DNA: TGTGCCTGGAGTGTACAGTTAGCGGGAGTGTACGAGCAGTACTTC
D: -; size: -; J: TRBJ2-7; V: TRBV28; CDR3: CASSLQGHPSQYF; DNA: TGTGCCAGCAGTCTACAGGGCCACCCTTCCCAGTACTTC
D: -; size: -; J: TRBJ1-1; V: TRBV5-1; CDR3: CASSLEGQGYGEAFF; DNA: TGCGCCAGCAGCTTGGAGGGACAAGGGTACGGGGAAGCTTTCTTT
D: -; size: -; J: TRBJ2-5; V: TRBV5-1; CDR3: CASSLTGGEETQYF; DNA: TGCGCCAGCAGCTTGACGGGGGGCGAAGAGACCCAGTACTTC
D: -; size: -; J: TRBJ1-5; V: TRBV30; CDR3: CAWKRAGRTHQPQHF; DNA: TGTGCCTGGAAGCGGGCAGGGAGGACTCATCAGCCCCAGCATTTT
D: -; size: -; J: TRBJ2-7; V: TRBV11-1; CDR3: CASSLVSSTGSYEQYF; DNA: TGTGCCAGCAGCTTAGTTTCGAGCACGGGCTCCTACGAGCAGTACTTC
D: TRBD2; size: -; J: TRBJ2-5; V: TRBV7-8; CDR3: CASSSGRGETQYF; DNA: TGTGCCAGCAGCTCAGGGAGGGGAGAGACCCAGTACTTC
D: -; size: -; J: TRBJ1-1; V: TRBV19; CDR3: CASRPESGPRRAFF; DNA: TGTGCCAGTAGACCCGAGTCGGGGCCGAGGAGGGCTTTCTTT
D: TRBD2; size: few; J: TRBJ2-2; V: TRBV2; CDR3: CASLASGTIRGELFF; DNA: TGTGCCAGCTTGGCTAGCGGGACTATAAGGGGGGAGCTGTTTTTT
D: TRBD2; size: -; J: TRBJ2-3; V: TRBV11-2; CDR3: CASSLDSAGVTDTQYF; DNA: TGTGCCAGCAGCTTAGATAGCGCGGGAGTAACAGATACGCAGTATTTT
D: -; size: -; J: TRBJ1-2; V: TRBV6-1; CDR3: CASSEWGALGGYTF; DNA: TGTGCCAGCAGTGAATGGGGGGCCCTTGGTGGCTACACCTTC
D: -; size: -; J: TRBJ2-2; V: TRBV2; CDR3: CASSEPRGSPGTGELFF; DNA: TGTGCCAGCAGTGAACCAAGGGGGAGTCCTGGCACCGGGGAGCTGTTTTTT
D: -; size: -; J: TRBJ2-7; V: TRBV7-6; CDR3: CASSLSTHIAYEQYF; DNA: TGTGCCAGCAGCTTATCGACCCACATAGCCTACGAGCAGTACTTC
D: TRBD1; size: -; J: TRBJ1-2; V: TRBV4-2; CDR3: CASSRPPSTGRLGYTF; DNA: TGTGCCAGCAGCCGCCCTCCTTCGACAGGGAGACTTGGCTACACCTTC
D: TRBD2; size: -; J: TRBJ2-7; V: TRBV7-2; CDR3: CASQLSSGRGYEQYF; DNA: TGTGCCAGCCAACTATCTAGCGGGAGGGGGTACGAGCAGTACTTC
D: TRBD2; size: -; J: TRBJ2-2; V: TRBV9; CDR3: CASSVPLAGVNTGELFF; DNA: TGTGCCAGCAGCGTACCCTTAGCGGGAGTTAACACCGGGGAGCTGTTTTTT
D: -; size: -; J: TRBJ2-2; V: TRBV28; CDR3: CASSTSQAQRDTGELFF; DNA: TGTGCCAGCAGCACATCCCAGGCCCAGCGGGACACCGGGGAGCTGTTTTTT
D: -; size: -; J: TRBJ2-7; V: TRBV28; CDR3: CASSFRSGYSYEQYF; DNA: TGTGCCAGCAGTTTTCGAAGCGGGTATTCCTACGAGCAGTACTTC
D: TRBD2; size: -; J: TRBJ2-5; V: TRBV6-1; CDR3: CASSEFAGDKKTQYF; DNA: TGTGCCAGCAGTGAGTTCGCGGGAGATAAGAAGACCCAGTACTTC
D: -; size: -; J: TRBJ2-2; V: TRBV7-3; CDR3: CASSASGTATGELFF; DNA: TGTGCCAGCAGCGCGAGCGGGACAGCCACCGGGGAGCTGTTTTTT
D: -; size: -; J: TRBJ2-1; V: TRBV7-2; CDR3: CASSLGFYNEQFF; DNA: TGTGCCAGCAGCTTAGGTTTTTACAATGAGCAGTTCTTC
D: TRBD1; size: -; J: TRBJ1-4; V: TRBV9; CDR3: CASGTGGEKLFF; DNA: TGTGCCAGTGGGACAGGGGGTGAAAAACTGTTTTTT
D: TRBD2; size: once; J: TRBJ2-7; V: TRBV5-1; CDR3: CASSSGLSSYEQYF; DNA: TGCGCCAGCAGCTCGGGACTATCCTCCTACGAGCAGTACTTC
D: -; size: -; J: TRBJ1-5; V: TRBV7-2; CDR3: CASSLSGGQPQHF; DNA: TGTGCCAGCAGCTTAAGCGGCGGCCAGCCCCAGCATTTT
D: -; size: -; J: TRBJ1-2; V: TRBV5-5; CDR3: CASSRGQTVNYGYTF; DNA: TGTGCCAGCAGTAGAGGGCAGACTGTTAACTATGGCTACACCTTC
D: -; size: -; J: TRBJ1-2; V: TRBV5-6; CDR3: CASSSATGYGYTF; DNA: TGTGCCAGCAGCTCTGCGACAGGCTATGGCTACACCTTC
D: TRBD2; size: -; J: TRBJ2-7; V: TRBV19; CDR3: CASSIRAGESYEQYF; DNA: TGTGCCAGTAGTATCAGGGCGGGAGAGTCCTACGAGCAGTACTTC
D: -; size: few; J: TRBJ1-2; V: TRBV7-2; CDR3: CASSRTGTGYTF; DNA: TGTGCCAGCAGCCGCACAGGGACTGGCTACACCTTC
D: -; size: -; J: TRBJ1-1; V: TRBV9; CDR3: CASSAQLGNSEAFF; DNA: TGTGCCAGCAGCGCCCAACTAGGGAACTCTGAAGCTTTCTTT
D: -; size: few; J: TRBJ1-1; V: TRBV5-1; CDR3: CASSLLGLLNTEAFF; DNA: TGCGCCAGCAGCTTATTAGGTCTGCTGAACACTGAAGCTTTCTTT
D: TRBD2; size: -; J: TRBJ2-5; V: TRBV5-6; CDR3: CASSPGLAGLGRNQYF; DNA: TGTGCCAGCAGCCCGGGACTAGCGGGCTTGGGAAGAAACCAGTACTTC
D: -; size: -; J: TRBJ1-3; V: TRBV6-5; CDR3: CASTRPGSGNTIYF; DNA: TGTGCCAGCACCCGACCGGGCTCTGGAAACACCATATATTTT
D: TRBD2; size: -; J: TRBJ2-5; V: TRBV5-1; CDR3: CASRLAGDTETQYF; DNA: TGCGCCAGCCGACTAGCGGGAGATACAGAGACCCAGTACTTC
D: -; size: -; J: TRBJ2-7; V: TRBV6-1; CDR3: CASSEAPYERQYF; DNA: TGTGCCAGCAGTGAAGCGCCCTACGAACGGCAGTACTTC
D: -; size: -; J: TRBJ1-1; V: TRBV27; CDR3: CASSFMSSGGGNTEAFF; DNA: TGTGCCAGCAGTTTTATGTCAAGCGGGGGGGGGAACACTGAAGCTTTCTTT
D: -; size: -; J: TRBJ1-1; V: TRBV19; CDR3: CASSIGGLGTEAFF; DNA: TGTGCCAGTAGTATTGGGGGTTTGGGGACTGAAGCTTTCTTT
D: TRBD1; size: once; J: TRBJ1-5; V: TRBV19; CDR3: CASSIDRGSNQPQHF; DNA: TGTGCCAGTAGTATCGACAGGGGCAGCAATCAGCCCCAGCATTTT
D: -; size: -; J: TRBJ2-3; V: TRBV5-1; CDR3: CASSLALATDTQYF; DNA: TGCGCCAGCAGCCTCGCCCTTGCCACAGATACGCAGTATTTT
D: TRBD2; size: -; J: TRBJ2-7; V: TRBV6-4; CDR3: CASSPPGLAGGSSYEQYF; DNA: TGTGCCAGTTCTCCTCCGGGACTAGCGGGAGGGAGCTCCTACGAGCAGTACTTC